This T cell receptor (beta chain) was recorded in a study of shared clonotypes between healthy human individuals. Background on the study: Donors were a couple of women and a few men aged 18 to 49. The plates for each donor numbered three CD4 naive, three CD4 memory, two CD8 naive and one CD8 memory. Study-wide findings and caveats: Several donors held about 4.5% of naive CD4 clonotypes in common.

TCRdb's copy holds only in-frame clones and misses some; the assay was immunoSEQ multiplex PCR. The sample carries approximately 2,000,000 clones, just under 95% recorded once. Germline assignment: CDR1 SGHTA and CDR2 FQGNSA. There are 15 residues in the CDR3. Deletions cut 3 bases from V and 1 base from J, with 13 bases between. Concerning this clone: Antigen: not known.

The chain is built from TRBV7-2 and TRBJ2-7; D not certain. Sequencing was done on a sample of naive CD4+ T cells from PBMCs. Subset: CD45RA+ positively selected. The receptor was isolated from a young man in good health. Some clones in this sample may be carry-over from other donors' samples. The CDR3 DNA reads as TGTGCCAGCAGCTTGGTGTACGTTGCTTCCTACGAGCAGTACTTC. Its translation is CASSLVYVASYEQYF.